The clone carrying this T cell receptor beta chain showed up many times. The sample holds other DNA sequences that translate to the same CDR3. This sample was taken from a study of shared clonotypes between healthy human individuals. Sequencing was performed with immunoSEQ multiplex PCR; in TCRdb, only in-frame clones are kept and a portion is missing. The sample shows over 95,000 clones, roughly two thirds of them seen only once. Germline values: CDR1 MGHDK, CDR2 SYGVNS. V was cut by 1 base and J by 5 bases, with 17 bases left in between. This CDR3 region has 16 residues. This sequence originates from a woman aged 25 to 39 in good health. The sequenced sample was memory CD8+ T cells sorted from blood. Subset: CD45RO+ cells pooled with CCR7-negative TemRA cells. V gene TRBV25-1 combines with J gene TRBJ1-1, with D possibly TRBD1 on 5 matching bases. DNA for the CDR3: TGTGCCAGCAGTGAATCCAGTCAGGGTCTAGGTACTGAAGCTTTCTTT. Protein sequence: CASSESSQGLGTEAFF.